This record concerns one T cell receptor (beta chain) sequence. The data stem from a study of blood T cell repertoires in COVID-19. This CDR3 has 13 amino acids. V was trimmed by 1 base and J by 6 bases, leaving 7 bases between them. Per the germline V gene, CDR1 is LNHDA and CDR2 is SQIVND (reference sequence). Profiled with immunoSEQ multiplex PCR; TCRdb holds only in-frame clones, not every one. This sample yields around 290,000 clones, of which approximately 86% are seen a single time; approximately 2.5% belongs to the top ten. This clonotype was obtained from a young woman who had recovered from COVID-19. The chain joins TRBV19 to TRBJ1-5; D is unclear. Sequenced sample: PBMCs or T cells enriched from blood (not recorded which). DNA for the CDR3: TGTGCCAGTAGTATAGTGGCTGGTCAGCCCCAGCATTTT. Protein: CASSIVAGQPQHF.